A single sample gave rise to the 22 T cell receptor beta chains below, sequenced in a study of cytomegalovirus exposure and HLA in healthy donors. PCR employed 60 Vbeta and 13 Jbeta primers. The assay was immunoSEQ multiplex PCR, and TCRdb's table has in-frame clones only and misses some. The sample shows 100,000 or so clones, around 80% of them seen only once. The sequenced sample was PBMCs. The receptors shown here come from a male donor in good health and CMV-seropositive.

The chain joins TRBV5-4 to TRBJ1-6, with 8 bases fitting TRBD1. The ends lost 3 bases at V and 7 bases at J; junction bases unmatched: 3. The CDR3 loop spans 14 amino acids. CDR1 is SGHNT and CDR2 is YYREEE in the germline V gene (reference sequence). The DNA of the CDR3 is TGTGCCAGCAGCTGGACAGGGCCCAATTCACCCCTCCACTTT. Residues: CASSWTGPNSPLHF.

The chain employs TRBV19 and TRBJ2-3, with a tentative D call TRBD2 (5 bases). Germline V CDR1 and CDR2: LNHDA, SQIVND (reference sequence). The germline V and J ends were trimmed by 7 bases and 0 bases, with 17 bases remaining between them. The CDR3 consists of 16 residues. CDR3 region: CASTPPGTRSTDTQYF. In nucleotides, the CDR3 is TGTGCCAGTACCCCTCCTGGTACTAGGAGCACAGATACGCAGTATTTT.

Here the CDR3 DNA reads TGTGCCAGCAGCAAAGAAGACAGGGGTAGCGACGAGCAGTACTTC. As protein: CASSKEDRGSDEQYF. J is TRBJ2-7 and V is TRBV21-1; TRBD1, as called in the table, went unchecked against the DNA. TRBV21-1 is assigned pseudogene status. This CDR3 spans 15 amino acids.

This chain uses TRBV28 with TRBJ1-1; TRBD1 agrees at 12 bases. This CDR3 is built from 16 residues. After removal of 3 bases from V and 5 bases from J, the junction contained 7 bases not matched to a gene. Germline lookup yields CDR1 MDHEN and CDR2 SYDVKM. The CDR3: CASSFVGQGAWTEAFF. In DNA form, the CDR3 reads TGTGCCAGCAGTTTTGTGGGACAGGGGGCTTGGACTGAAGCTTTCTTT.

The J gene is TRBJ2-7, the V gene TRBV15; 12 bases align to TRBD1. Germline loops: CDR1 LNHNV, CDR2 YYDKDF (reference sequence). The V and J ends lost 3 bases and 3 bases, in that order; junction bases with no gene match: 6. The CDR3 extends over 16 amino acids. The CDR3 sequence is CATSRGQGARFYEQYF. The CDR3 DNA reads as TGTGCCACCAGCAGGGGACAGGGGGCTAGATTCTACGAGCAGTACTTC.

The V gene is TRBV29-1, the J gene TRBJ2-1; perhaps TRBD2 as D (6 bases). Germline CDR1 is SQVTM and CDR2 is ANQGSEA. The CDR3 spans 15 residues. Trimming pared 5 bases from V and 4 bases from J, leaving 18 bases between. In DNA form, the CDR3 reads TGCAGCGTTTTTCTAGCCTGGGGGGTTTACAATGAGCAGTTCTTC. Translated, it gives CSVFLAWGVYNEQFF.

The chain links TRBV29-1 to TRBJ2-7, with D perhaps TRBD2 (5 bases). V was clipped by 1 base and J by 4 bases, with 8 bases between them. Germline V gives CDR1 SQVTM, CDR2 ANQGSEA. The CDR3 extends over 12 amino acids. CDR3: CSVEGSGYEQYF. The CDR3 bases are TGCAGCGTTGAAGGGAGCGGTTACGAGCAGTACTTC.

This clone has only a few counts. This chain uses TRBV15 with TRBJ1-1; a weak D match, TRBD1 (6 bases). Looked up from germline, CDR1 is LNHNV and CDR2 is YYDKDF (reference sequence). The CDR3 extends over 13 amino acids. The ends were cut back, 4 bases at V and 10 bases at J, with 16 bases in the middle. CDR3 in amino acids: CATSIRTEAGAFF. The CDR3 nucleotides read TGTGCCACCAGCATACGGACAGAGGCAGGAGCTTTCTTT.

The V gene is TRBV6-5, the J gene TRBJ1-2, with D tentatively TRBD1 (6 bases). Looked up from germline, CDR1 is MNHEY and CDR2 is SVGAGI. The CDR3 is made up of 13 amino acids. Trimming left V 5 bases short and J 7 bases short, with 14 bases between. Here the CDR3 reads CASSGGQIRGYTF. The CDR3 region has the DNA TGTGCCAGCAGTGGCGGACAGATCCGTGGCTACACCTTC.

V is TRBV29-1 and J is TRBJ1-1; D unresolved. The CDR3 extends over 11 amino acids. The V end lost 4 bases, the J end lost 9 bases, and 12 bases lay between the germline ends. CDR1 and CDR2 from the germline V gene are SQVTM and ANQGSEA. The CDR3 coding sequence is TGCAGCGTTGTTCGGGAGTGCAAAGCTTTCTTT. It yields the protein CSVVRECKAFF.

This sequence joins TRBV7-8 and TRBJ1-5; 7 positions agree with TRBD1. CDR3 size: 15 residues. The V segment lost 3 bases and the J segment 7 bases; nucleotides outside the gene matches: 9. From germline, CDR1 is SGHVS and CDR2 FQNEAQ. The CDR3 region is CASSFEGAGWQPQHF. In nucleotides, the CDR3 is TGTGCCAGCAGCTTCGAGGGGGCGGGGTGGCAGCCCCAGCATTTT.

CDR3 residues: CASSSGVSAGELFF. CDR3 bases: TGTGCCAGCAGCTCAGGGGTTTCAGCCGGGGAGCTGTTTTTT. The rearrangement links TRBV5-4 to TRBJ2-2; TRBD1 might be the D (6 bases). The V gene lost 3 bases and the J gene lost 6 bases, with 12 bases spanning the gap. This CDR3 comprises 14 residues. Germline V gene sequence: CDR1 SGHNT, CDR2 YYREEE (reference sequence).

The chain is built from TRBV4-3 and TRBJ2-3, with TRBD2 matching 10 bases. This CDR3 is built from 16 residues. J lost 8 bases, V lost 0 bases, and 8 bases had no gene match. Germline V gene lookup returns CDR1 LGHNA and CDR2 YSLEER. CDR3 bases: TGCGCCAGCAGCCAAGATAGGGCTAGCGGGGGTGGTACGCAGTATTTT. Protein sequence: CASSQDRASGGGTQYF.

This clone has only a few counts. This rearrangement joins TRBV5-4 to TRBJ2-7; tentatively, D is TRBD2 (6 bases). Germline CDR1 is SGHNT and CDR2 is YYREEE (reference sequence). This CDR3 spans 13 amino acids. V lost 4 bases and J lost 2, with 10 bases in between. The CDR3 sequence: CASSPSGAYEQYF. In nucleotides, the CDR3 is TGTGCCAGCAGCCCATCGGGGGCCTACGAGCAGTACTTC.

The V gene is TRBV7-9, the J gene TRBJ1-6; no firm D call. The CDR3 totals 16 residues. CDR1 is SEHNR and CDR2 is FQNEAQ in the germline V gene (reference sequence). V was clipped by 5 bases and J by 0 bases, with 11 bases between them. CDR3 coding DNA: TGTGCCAGCAGCGACTTTGGCCGCTCCTATAATTCACCCCTCCACTTT. Translating it yields CASSDFGRSYNSPLHF.

The J gene is TRBJ2-3, the V gene TRBV28; 11 bases match TRBD2. This CDR3 has 15 amino acids. CDR1 and CDR2 from the germline V gene are MDHEN and SYDVKM. The trim removed 8 bases at V and 6 bases at J, leaving 10 bases unmatched. Here the CDR3 DNA reads TGTGCCAGCGATTTAGCGGGGGGGCCGGGCGATACGCAGTATTTT. This gives the protein CASDLAGGPGDTQYF. The whole variable domain, filled in from reference TRBV28 and TRBJ2-3, reads DVKVTQSSRYLVKRTGEKVFLECVQDMDHENMFWYRQDPGLGLRLIYFSYDVKMKEKGDIPEGYSVSREKKERFSLILESASTNQTSMYLCASDLAGGPGDTQYFGPGTRLTVL.

The J gene is TRBJ1-2, the V gene TRBV6-1; 8 bases match TRBD1. Germline CDR1 MNHNS, CDR2 SASEGT. Germline trimming cut 0 bases from V and 4 bases from J; bases unmatched to any gene: 7. The CDR3 has 16 amino acids. CDR3 sequence reads: CASSEASGGSGYGYTF. The CDR3 bases are TGTGCCAGCAGTGAAGCGTCAGGGGGCTCTGGCTATGGCTACACCTTC.

A few counts support this clone. The chain uses TRBV19 and TRBJ1-2; 8 bases line up with TRBD1. This CDR3 is 15 amino acids long. V shed 4 bases, J shed 5 bases, and the junction held 9 bases outside the gene matches. Germline V gives CDR1 LNHDA, CDR2 SQIVND (reference sequence). The CDR3: CASSTPDREWYGYTF. The CDR3 DNA follows: TGTGCCAGTAGTACCCCGGACAGGGAATGGTATGGCTACACCTTC.

This chain uses TRBV10-2 with TRBJ1-1; 7 bases are shared with TRBD1. This CDR3 spans 14 amino acids. V was clipped by 4 bases and J by 4 bases; unmatched bases: 6. In germline, CDR1 is WSHSY, CDR2 SAAADI. CDR3 DNA sequence: TGCGCCAGCAGTGTCGACAGGGAGGTCACTGAAGCTTTCTTT. Translated, it gives CASSVDREVTEAFF.

V gene TRBV5-6 combines with J gene TRBJ2-5; a possible D gene is TRBD1 (5 bases). The CDR3 loop spans 13 amino acids. Between the trimmed V and J ends, which lost 3 bases and 2 bases, there was a span of 8 bases. Germline V gene lookup returns CDR1 SGHDT and CDR2 YYEEEE. The CDR3 region has the DNA TGTGCCAGCAGCTGGGGCAGACAAGAGACCCAGTACTTC. Its protein is CASSWGRQETQYF.

This rearrangement joins TRBV7-8 to TRBJ1-5, with a weak D call TRBD1 (5 bases). Deletions cut 6 bases from V and 2 bases from J, with 11 bases between. The CDR3 is made up of 14 amino acids. The germline gives CDR1 SGHVS, CDR2 FQNEAQ. The CDR3 coding sequence is TGTGCCAGCAGTTTTACAGGAGGCAATCAGCCCCAGCATTTT. Protein product: CASSFTGGNQPQHF.

The J gene is TRBJ1-1, the V gene TRBV15; D is uncertain. Trimming removed 0 bases at V and 7 bases at J, with 9 bases between. From germline, CDR1 is LNHNV and CDR2 YYDKDF (reference sequence). The CDR3 runs 13 residues. The DNA of the CDR3 is TGTGCCACCAGCAGAGAGCCTTCGGTTGAAGCTTTCTTT. This encodes CATSREPSVEAFF.